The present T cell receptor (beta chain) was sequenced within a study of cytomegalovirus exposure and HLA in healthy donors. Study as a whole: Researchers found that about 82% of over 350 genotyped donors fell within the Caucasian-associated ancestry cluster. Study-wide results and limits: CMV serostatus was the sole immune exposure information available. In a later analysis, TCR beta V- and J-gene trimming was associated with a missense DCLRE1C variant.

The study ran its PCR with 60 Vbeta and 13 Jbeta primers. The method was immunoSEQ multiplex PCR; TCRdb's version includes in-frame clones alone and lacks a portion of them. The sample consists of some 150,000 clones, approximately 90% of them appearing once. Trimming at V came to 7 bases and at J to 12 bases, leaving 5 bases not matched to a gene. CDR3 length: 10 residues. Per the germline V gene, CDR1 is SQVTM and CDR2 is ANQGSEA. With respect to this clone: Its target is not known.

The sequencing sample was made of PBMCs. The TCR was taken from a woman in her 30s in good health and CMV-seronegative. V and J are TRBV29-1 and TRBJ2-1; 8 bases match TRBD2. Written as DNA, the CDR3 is TGCAGCGCCGCGGGGGGAGGGCAGTTCTTC. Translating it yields CSAAGGGQFF.